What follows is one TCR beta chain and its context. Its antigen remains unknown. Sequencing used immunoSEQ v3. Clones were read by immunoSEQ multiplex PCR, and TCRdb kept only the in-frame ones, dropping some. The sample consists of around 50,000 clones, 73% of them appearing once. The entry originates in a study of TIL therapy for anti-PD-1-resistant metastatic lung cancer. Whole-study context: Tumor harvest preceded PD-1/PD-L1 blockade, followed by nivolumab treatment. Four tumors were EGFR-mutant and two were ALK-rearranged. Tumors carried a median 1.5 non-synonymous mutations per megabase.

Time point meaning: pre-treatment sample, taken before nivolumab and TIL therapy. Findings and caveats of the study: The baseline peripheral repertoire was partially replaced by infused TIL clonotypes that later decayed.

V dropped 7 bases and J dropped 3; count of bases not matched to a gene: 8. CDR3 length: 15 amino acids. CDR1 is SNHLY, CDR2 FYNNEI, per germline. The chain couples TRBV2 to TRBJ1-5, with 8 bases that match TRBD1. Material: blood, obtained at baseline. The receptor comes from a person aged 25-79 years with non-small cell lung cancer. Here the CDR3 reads CASTLGDRLNQPQHF. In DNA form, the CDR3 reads TGTGCCAGCACCTTGGGGGACAGGCTCAATCAGCCCCAGCATTTT.